The entry below describes one T cell receptor (beta chain). The data were obtained in a study of cytomegalovirus exposure and HLA in healthy donors. A multiplex PCR was run with 60 Vbeta primers and 13 Jbeta primers. The method was immunoSEQ multiplex PCR; TCRdb's version includes in-frame clones alone and lacks a portion of them. The table lists 90,000 to 130,000 clones. V shed 4 bases, J shed 10 bases, and the junction held 7 bases outside the gene matches. The CDR3 spans 15 residues. The germline V gene encodes CDR1 SGHTA and CDR2 FQGNSA. This clonotype was obtained from a man aged 25-45 years in good health and CMV-seronegative. The chain is built from TRBV7-2 and TRBJ1-4; 12 bases are shared with TRBD1. The sample was PBMCs. For the CDR3, the DNA is TGTGCCAGCAGCTCATCGGGACAGGGGGCCGGAAAACTGTTTTTT. Protein product: CASSSSGQGAGKLFF. The entire variable domain, with the rest obtained from reference TRBV7-2 and TRBJ1-4, is as follows: GAGVSQSPSNKVTEKGKDVELRCDPISGHTALYWYRQSLGQGLEFLIYFQGNSAPDKSGLPSDRFSAERTGGSVSTLTIQRTQQEDSAVYLCASSSSGQGAGKLFFGSGTQLSVL.